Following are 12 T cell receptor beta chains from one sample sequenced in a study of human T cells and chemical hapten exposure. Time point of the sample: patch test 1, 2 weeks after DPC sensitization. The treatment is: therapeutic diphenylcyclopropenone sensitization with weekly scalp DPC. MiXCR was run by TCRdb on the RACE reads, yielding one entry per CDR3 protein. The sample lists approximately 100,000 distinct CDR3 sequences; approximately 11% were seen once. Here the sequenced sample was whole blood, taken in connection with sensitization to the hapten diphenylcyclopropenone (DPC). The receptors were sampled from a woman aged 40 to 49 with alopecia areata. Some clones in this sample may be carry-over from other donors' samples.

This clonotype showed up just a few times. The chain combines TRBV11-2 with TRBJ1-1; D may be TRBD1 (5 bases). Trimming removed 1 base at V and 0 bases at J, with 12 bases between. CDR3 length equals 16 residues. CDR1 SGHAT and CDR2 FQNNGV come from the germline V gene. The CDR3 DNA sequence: TGTGCCAGCAGCTTAGTGGGGGGTCGGATGAACACTGAAGCTTTCTTT. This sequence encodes CASSLVGGRMNTEAFF.

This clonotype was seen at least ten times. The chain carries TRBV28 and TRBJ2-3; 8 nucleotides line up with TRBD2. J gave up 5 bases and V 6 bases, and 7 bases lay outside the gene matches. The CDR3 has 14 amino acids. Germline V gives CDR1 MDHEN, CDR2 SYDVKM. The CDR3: CASSLPGLGDTQYF. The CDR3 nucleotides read TGTGCCAGCAGCCTTCCGGGACTAGGAGATACGCAGTATTTT.

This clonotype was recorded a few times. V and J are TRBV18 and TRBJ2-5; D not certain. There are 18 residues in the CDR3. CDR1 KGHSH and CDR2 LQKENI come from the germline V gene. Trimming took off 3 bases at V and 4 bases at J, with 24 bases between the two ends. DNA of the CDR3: TGTGCCAGCTCACCGATCCTCTCCTCCGGTGGGAATGGAGAGACCCAGTACTTC. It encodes CASSPILSSGGNGETQYF.

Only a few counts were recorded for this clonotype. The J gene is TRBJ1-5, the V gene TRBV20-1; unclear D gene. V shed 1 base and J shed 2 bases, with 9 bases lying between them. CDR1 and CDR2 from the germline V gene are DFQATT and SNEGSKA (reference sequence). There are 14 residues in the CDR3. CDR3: CSARVLVGNQPQHF. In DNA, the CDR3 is TGCAGTGCTAGAGTATTGGTGGGCAATCAGCCCCAGCATTTT.

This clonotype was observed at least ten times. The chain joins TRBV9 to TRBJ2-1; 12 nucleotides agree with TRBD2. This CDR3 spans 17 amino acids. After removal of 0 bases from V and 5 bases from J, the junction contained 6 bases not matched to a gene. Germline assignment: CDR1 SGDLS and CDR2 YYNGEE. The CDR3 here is CASSVALLAGGDNEQFF. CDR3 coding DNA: TGTGCCAGCAGCGTAGCCCTCCTAGCGGGGGGGGACAATGAGCAGTTCTTC.

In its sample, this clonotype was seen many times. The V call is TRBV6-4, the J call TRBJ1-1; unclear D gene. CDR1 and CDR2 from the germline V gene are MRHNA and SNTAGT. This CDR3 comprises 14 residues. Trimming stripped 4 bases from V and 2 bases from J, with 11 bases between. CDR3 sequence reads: CASSAWHGNTEAFF. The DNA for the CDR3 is TGTGCCAGCAGTGCGTGGCACGGAAACACTGAAGCTTTCTTT.

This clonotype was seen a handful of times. CDR3: CASRRRTGNTEAFF. In DNA, the CDR3 is TGTGCCAGCAGACGTAGGACAGGGAACACTGAAGCTTTCTTT. The V call is TRBV12-3 or TRBV12-4, the J call TRBJ1-1; the match to TRBD1 covers 7 bases. The V segment lost 6 bases and the J segment 1 base; nucleotides outside the gene matches: 5. This CDR3 comprises 14 residues.

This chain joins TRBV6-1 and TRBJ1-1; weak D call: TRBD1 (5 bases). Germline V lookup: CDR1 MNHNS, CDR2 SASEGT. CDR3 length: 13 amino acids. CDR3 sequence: CAGRGQMNTEAFF. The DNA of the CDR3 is TGTGCAGGGAGGGGCCAAATGAACACTGAAGCTTTCTTT.

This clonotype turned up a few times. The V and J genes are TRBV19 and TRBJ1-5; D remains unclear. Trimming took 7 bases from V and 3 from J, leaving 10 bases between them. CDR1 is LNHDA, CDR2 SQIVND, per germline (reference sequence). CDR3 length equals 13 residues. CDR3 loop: CASTRANNQPQHF. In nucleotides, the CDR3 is TGTGCCAGTACCCGGGCCAACAATCAGCCCCAGCATTTT.

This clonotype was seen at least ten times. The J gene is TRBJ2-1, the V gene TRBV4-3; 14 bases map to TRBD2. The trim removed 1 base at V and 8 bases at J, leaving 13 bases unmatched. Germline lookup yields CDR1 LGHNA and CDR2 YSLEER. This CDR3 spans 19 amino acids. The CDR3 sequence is CASSQAHRKGLAGVDEQFF. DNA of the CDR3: TGCGCCAGCAGCCAAGCACACCGTAAGGGACTAGCGGGAGTGGATGAGCAGTTCTTC.

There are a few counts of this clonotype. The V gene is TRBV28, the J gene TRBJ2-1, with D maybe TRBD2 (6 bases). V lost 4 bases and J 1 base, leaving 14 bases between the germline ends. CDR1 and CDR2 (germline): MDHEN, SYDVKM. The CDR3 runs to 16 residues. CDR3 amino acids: CASSWSLAGSYNEQFF. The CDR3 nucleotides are TGTGCCAGCAGTTGGAGCTTGGCGGGATCCTACAATGAGCAGTTCTTC.

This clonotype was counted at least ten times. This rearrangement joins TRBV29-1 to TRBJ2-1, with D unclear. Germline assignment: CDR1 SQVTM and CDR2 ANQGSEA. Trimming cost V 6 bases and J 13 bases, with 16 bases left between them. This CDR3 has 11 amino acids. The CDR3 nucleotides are TGCAGCGTGATTGATTCGCAGCCCCAGTTCTTC. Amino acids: CSVIDSQPQFF.